The 4 T cell receptor beta chains below all came from one sample that was sequenced in a study of post-analysis software for immune sequencing data. For these TCRs, the target antigens are not known. Regarding the study as a whole: A handful of TRBV segments appeared more often in patients than in controls, and TRBV5-6, TRBV5-1 and TRBV20-1 were among these.

TCR beta libraries were prepared from cDNA with unique molecular identifiers. In TCRdb, the PCR reads were re-called with MiXCR into one record per CDR3 protein. The sample includes hundreds of thousands of distinct CDR3 sequences, 25% to 30% of them seen just once. Specimen: blood. Receptors were obtained from a girl between 5 and 17 years old with multiple sclerosis.

The V gene is TRBV5-1, the J gene TRBJ2-5, with D unclear. Deletions cut 0 bases from V and 2 bases from J, with 17 bases between. This CDR3 contains 17 residues. Germline CDR1 is SGHRS and CDR2 is YFSETQ. The CDR3, as DNA: TGCGCCAGCAGCTTGGGGATATCCAGCAATTCACAAGAGACCCAGTACTTC. This codes for CASSLGISSNSQETQYF.

This clonotype was seen a single time. The chain combines TRBV20-1 with TRBJ2-1; 9 bases match TRBD2. The germline CDR1 and CDR2 sequences are DFQATT and SNEGSKA (reference sequence). Trimming at V came to 1 base and at J to 1 base, leaving 8 bases not matched to a gene. The CDR3 extends over 17 amino acids. CDR3 residues: CSARAPFSGGSYNEQFF. The CDR3 region has the DNA TGCAGTGCTAGAGCCCCATTTAGCGGGGGTTCCTACAATGAGCAGTTCTTC.

V usage is TRBV12-3 or TRBV12-4 and J usage is TRBJ2-7; D is uncertain. The CDR3 loop spans 11 amino acids. V gave up 3 bases and J gave up 10 bases, with 10 bases separating them. This chain's CDR3 is CASSFAEIQYF. The CDR3 nucleotides read TGTGCCAGCAGTTTTGCGGAGATCCAGTACTTC.

J is TRBJ2-7 and V is TRBV6-1; 9 nucleotides line up with TRBD1. Germline CDR1 MNHNS, CDR2 SASEGT. V shed 5 bases and J 4 bases; nucleotides not matched to a gene: 15. The length of the CDR3 is 17 residues. The CDR3 sequence is CASSPLSGTGSLYEQYF. The CDR3 nucleotides read TGTGCCAGCAGTCCCCTCTCCGGGACAGGGTCATTATACGAGCAGTACTTC.